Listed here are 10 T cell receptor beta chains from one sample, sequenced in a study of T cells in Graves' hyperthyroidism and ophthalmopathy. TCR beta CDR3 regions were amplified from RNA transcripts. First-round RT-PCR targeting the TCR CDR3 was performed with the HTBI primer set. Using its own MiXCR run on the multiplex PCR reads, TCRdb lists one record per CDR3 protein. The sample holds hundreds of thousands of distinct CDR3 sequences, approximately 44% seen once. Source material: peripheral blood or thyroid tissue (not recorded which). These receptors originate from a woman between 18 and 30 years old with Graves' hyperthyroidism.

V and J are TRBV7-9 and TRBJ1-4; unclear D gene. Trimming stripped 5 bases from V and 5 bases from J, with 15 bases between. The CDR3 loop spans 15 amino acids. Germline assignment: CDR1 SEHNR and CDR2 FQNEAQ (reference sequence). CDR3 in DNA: TGTGCCAGCAGCCAAGGGCGGGCGGTCAATGAAAAACTGTTTTTT. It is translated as CASSQGRAVNEKLFF.

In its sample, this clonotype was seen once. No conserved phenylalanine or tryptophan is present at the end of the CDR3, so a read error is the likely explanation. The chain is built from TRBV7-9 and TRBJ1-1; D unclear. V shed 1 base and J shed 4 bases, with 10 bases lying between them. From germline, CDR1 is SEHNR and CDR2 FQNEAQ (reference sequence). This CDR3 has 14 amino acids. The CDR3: CASSLGVTGTEAFL. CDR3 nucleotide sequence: TGTGCCAGCAGCTTAGGGGTTACGGGCACTGAAGCTTTCCTT.

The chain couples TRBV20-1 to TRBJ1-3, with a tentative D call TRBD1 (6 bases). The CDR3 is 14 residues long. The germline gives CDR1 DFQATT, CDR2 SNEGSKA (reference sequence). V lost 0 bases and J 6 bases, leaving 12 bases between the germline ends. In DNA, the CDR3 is TGCAGTGCTAGAGATTTACAGGGCGTAAACACCATATATTTT. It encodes CSARDLQGVNTIYF.

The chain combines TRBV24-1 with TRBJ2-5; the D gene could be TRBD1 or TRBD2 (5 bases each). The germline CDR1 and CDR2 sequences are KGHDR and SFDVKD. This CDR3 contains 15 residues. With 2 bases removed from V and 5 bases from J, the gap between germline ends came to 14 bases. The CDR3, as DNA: TGTGCCACCAGTGATTCATGGGGGAACGGGGAGACCCAGTACTTC. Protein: CATSDSWGNGETQYF.

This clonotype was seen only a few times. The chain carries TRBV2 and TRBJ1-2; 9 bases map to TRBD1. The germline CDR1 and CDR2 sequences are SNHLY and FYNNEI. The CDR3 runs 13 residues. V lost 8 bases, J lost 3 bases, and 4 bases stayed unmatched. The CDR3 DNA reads TGTGCCAGCGGGACAGGGAATTACTATGGCTACACCTTC. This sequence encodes CASGTGNYYGYTF. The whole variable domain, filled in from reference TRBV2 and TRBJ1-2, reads EPEVTQTPSHQVTQMGQEVILRCVPISNHLYFYWYRQILGQKVEFLVSFYNNEISEKSEIFDDQFSVERPDGSNFTLKIRSTKLEDSAMYFCASGTGNYYGYTFGSGTRLTVV.

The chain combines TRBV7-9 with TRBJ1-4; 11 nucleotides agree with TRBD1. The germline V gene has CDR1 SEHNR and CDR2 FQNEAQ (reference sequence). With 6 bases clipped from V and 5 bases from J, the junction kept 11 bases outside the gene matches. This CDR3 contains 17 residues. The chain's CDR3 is CASRASFRDRGNEKLFF. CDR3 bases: TGTGCCAGCAGGGCCTCATTCCGGGACAGGGGGAATGAAAAACTGTTTTTT.

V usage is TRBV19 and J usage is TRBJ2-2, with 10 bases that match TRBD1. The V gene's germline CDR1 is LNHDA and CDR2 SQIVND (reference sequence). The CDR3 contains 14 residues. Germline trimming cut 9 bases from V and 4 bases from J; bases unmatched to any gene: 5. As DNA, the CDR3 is TGTGCCAGCCGACAGGGGGCGCCCACCGGGGAGCTGTTTTTT. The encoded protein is CASRQGAPTGELFF.

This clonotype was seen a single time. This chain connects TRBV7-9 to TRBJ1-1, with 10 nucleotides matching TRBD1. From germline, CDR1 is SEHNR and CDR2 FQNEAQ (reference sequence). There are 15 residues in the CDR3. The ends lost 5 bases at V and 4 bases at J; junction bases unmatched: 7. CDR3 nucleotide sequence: TGTGCCAGCAGCGACCGGGACAGGGGATCCACTGAAGCTTTCTTT. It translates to CASSDRDRGSTEAFF.

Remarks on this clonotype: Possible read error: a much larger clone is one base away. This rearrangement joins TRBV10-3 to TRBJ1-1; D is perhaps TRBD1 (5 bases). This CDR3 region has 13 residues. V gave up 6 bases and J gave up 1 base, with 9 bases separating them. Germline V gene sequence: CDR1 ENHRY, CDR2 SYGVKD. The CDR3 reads CAISDGANTEAFF. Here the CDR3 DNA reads TGTGCCATCAGCGACGGGGCGAACACTGAAGCTTTCTTT.

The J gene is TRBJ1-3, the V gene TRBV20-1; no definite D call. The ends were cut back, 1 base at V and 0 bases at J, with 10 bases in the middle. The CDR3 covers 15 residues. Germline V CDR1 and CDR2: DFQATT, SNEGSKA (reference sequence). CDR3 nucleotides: TGCAGTGCTAGAGTTTTCGGGAACTCTGGAAACACCATATATTTT. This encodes CSARVFGNSGNTIYF.